The subject of this entry is one TCR beta chain. Original analysis: Reference gene primer amplification in the assay estimated nucleated cell counts. The repertoire was sequenced with immunoSEQ multiplex PCR; TCRdb's copy has only in-frame clones and lacks some. V and J calls and clone size come straight from that table; D and trimming were deduced from the DNA. The sample records about 130,000 clones, 80% to 85% being singletons. The CDR3 length is 17 residues. V lost 0 bases and J lost 1, with 15 bases in between. Germline assignment: CDR1 LGHDT and CDR2 YNNKEL (reference sequence). The entry originates in a study of blood T cell repertoires in COVID-19. Whole-study context: The United States, Italy and Spain provided the acute and convalescent COVID-19 samples. Sources were T cells, B-cell-depleted T cells, or PBMCs; the material itself was cDNA or gDNA.

This TCR was recovered from a woman aged 30 to 39 who had recovered from COVID-19. Specimen: peripheral blood. The chain has TRBV3-1 (or the pseudogene TRBV3-2) and TRBJ1-1; no firm D call. This CDR3 reads CASSQDLRTVANTEAFF. CDR3 in DNA: TGTGCCAGCAGCCAAGACCTCCGCACAGTCGCGAACACTGAAGCTTTCTTT.